Sequencing of this TCR beta chain was carried out in a study of T cell responses to AZD1222 COVID-19 vaccine. Study findings and constraints: At baseline, just five to seven AZD1222 recipients tested seropositive. The study found Spike-specific TCR breadth and depth rose after two AZD1222 doses.

The method was immunoSEQ multiplex PCR; TCRdb's version includes in-frame clones alone and lacks a portion of them. Of fewer than 200,000 clones listed, 80% to 90% were seen once; the top ten hold under 7.5%. The V end lost 2 bases, the J end lost 0 bases, and 5 bases lay between the germline ends. Germline CDR1 is SGHRS and CDR2 is YFSETQ. The CDR3 is made up of 13 amino acids. A remark on this clone: Its antigen is unidentified.

The genes are TRBV5-1 and TRBJ1-2, with D uncertain. This sequence originates from an adult in good health. This specimen consisted of peripheral blood, obtained on day 0 of AZD1222 vaccination. The CDR3 reads CASSLPPNYGYTF. DNA for the CDR3: TGCGCCAGCAGCTTACCGCCTAACTATGGCTACACCTTC.